The subject of this entry is one TCR beta chain. Profiled with immunoSEQ multiplex PCR; TCRdb holds only in-frame clones, not every one. This sample has 200,000 to 250,000 clones; around 93% occur once, and the top ten carry more than 0.8%. The source of the sample is a study of T cell responses to AZD1222 COVID-19 vaccine. This clonotype was obtained from an adult in good health. The specimen was peripheral blood, collected on day 0 of MenACWY control vaccination.

In nucleotides, the CDR3 is TGCGCCAGCAGCCCTAGGGGGAACTCCTATAATTCACCCCTCCACTTT. Translated, it gives CASSPRGNSYNSPLHF. This chain connects TRBV5-1 to TRBJ1-6, with D tentatively TRBD1 (6 bases). The V gene's germline CDR1 is SGHRS and CDR2 YFSETQ. Trimming removed 4 bases at V and 0 bases at J, with 11 bases between. The CDR3 runs to 16 residues. Filled out from reference TRBV5-1 and TRBJ1-6, the complete variable domain reads KAGVTQTPRYLIKTRGQQVTLSCSPISGHRSVSWYQQTPGQGLQFLFEYFSETQRNKGNFPGRFSGRQFSNSRSEMNVSTLELGDSALYLCASSPRGNSYNSPLHFGNGTRLTVT.